Below are 9 T cell receptor beta chains sequenced from a single sample in a study of identical twins. TCRdb ran MiXCR on the 5' RACE reads and lists one entry per CDR3 protein. This table has roughly 700,000 distinct CDR3 sequences, more than 6.5% appearing once. These same data were also listed under a study on yellow fever vaccine responses in identical twins.

Sequencing was performed on PBMCs. The receptors stem from a woman in her late teens or twenties in good health.

The chain links TRBV12-3 or TRBV12-4 to TRBJ2-7, with 8 bases that match TRBD1. The CDR3 is made up of 15 amino acids. V was clipped by 6 bases and J by 5 bases; unmatched bases: 12. The CDR3 loop is CASSPARQGRHEQYF. In nucleotides, the CDR3 is TGTGCCAGCAGCCCCGCGCGACAGGGGAGGCACGAGCAGTACTTC.

To note about this clonotype: At one end the junction does not follow the germline gene, possibly because of a read error. This chain links TRBV5-1 with TRBJ2-3; 8 bases are shared with TRBD2. The CDR3 totals 16 residues. Germline V gene data show CDR1 as SGHRS and CDR2 as YFSETQ. Written as DNA, the CDR3 is TGCGCCAGCAGCTTGGATGGCGGGGGGAACACAGATTCGCAGTATTTT. Translating gives CASSLDGGGNTDSQYF.

The CDR3 sequence is CASSRLEAGELFF. DNA for the CDR3: TGTGCCAGCAGCAGACTGGAGGCCGGGGAGCTGTTTTTT. J is TRBJ2-2 and V is TRBV14, with D perhaps TRBD2 (5 bases). The CDR3 runs to 13 residues. Germline V gene sequence: CDR1 SGHDN, CDR2 FVKESK. The V and J ends lost 5 bases and 6 bases respectively, with 10 bases between them.

In its sample, this clonotype was seen a few times. One end of the junction varies from germline; a read error may be responsible. The chain is built from TRBV27 and TRBJ2-7; possibly TRBD1 for D (5 bases). The CDR3 loop spans 13 amino acids. Germline V gives CDR1 MNHEY, CDR2 SMNVEV (reference sequence). The CDR3 DNA follows: TGTGCCAGCAGTTTAAGGGGCTCCCACGAGCAGTACTTC. As protein: CASSLRGSHEQYF.

This clonotype was picked up a small number of times. The chain is built from TRBV10-3 and TRBJ1-6; 7 bases map to TRBD1. This CDR3 contains 14 residues. Germline V gene lookup returns CDR1 ENHRY and CDR2 SYGVKD. J was trimmed by 7 bases and V by 5 bases; bases with no gene match: 5. CDR3 sequence: CAISSGQQNSPLHF. DNA for the CDR3: TGTGCCATCAGTTCGGGACAGCAAAATTCACCCCTCCACTTT.

This clonotype was recorded a few times. DNA of the CDR3: TGTGCCAGCAGCCCTATAGCGGGAGGCGGCGAGCAGTACTTC. Its translation is CASSPIAGGGEQYF. V and J are TRBV6-2 or TRBV6-3 and TRBJ2-7; 10 bases are shared with TRBD2. CDR1 and CDR2 from the germline V gene are MNHEY and SVGEGT. The CDR3 contains 14 residues. The J segment lost 6 bases and the V segment lost 6 bases, leaving 8 bases of the junction unmatched.

The sample holds a few counts of this clonotype. The chain carries TRBV11-2 and TRBJ2-6, with D unresolved. The germline CDR1 and CDR2 sequences are SGHAT and FQNNGV. V shed 2 bases and J shed 0 bases, with 11 bases lying between them. The CDR3 runs to 17 residues. The CDR3 protein is CASSLNPISSGANVLTF. The CDR3 DNA is TGTGCCAGCAGCTTAAATCCCATTAGCTCTGGGGCCAACGTCCTGACTTTC.

This chain links TRBV10-3 with TRBJ2-3; no clear D gene. Trimming left V 3 bases short and J 3 bases short, with 7 bases between. The CDR3 spans 13 residues. The germline CDR1 and CDR2 sequences are ENHRY and SYGVKD. DNA for the CDR3: TGTGCCATCAGTGACGCCTATACAGATACGCAGTATTTT. It is translated as CAISDAYTDTQYF.

This clonotype was counted many times. J is TRBJ2-3 and V is TRBV5-1; a possible D gene is TRBD2 (6 bases). This CDR3 spans 17 amino acids. Germline assignment: CDR1 SGHRS and CDR2 YFSETQ. Deletions cut 4 bases from V and 5 bases from J, with 23 bases between. The CDR3 region has the DNA TGCGCCAGCAGCGGCGGGGTGGGGGGTGATCCCAGAGATACGCAGTATTTT. It is translated as CASSGGVGGDPRDTQYF.